This T cell receptor beta chain was sequenced in a study of molecular identifiers for immune sequencing clone quantification. For naive CD8 T cells, sorting used the CD8+CD4-CCR7+CD45RA+ phenotype. MiXCR, run by TCRdb on the PCR reads, gives a single entry per CDR3 protein. The sample carries just under 650,000 distinct CDR3 sequences, about 20% recorded once. Germline values: CDR1 DFQATT, CDR2 SNEGSKA (reference sequence). V trimming: 6 bases; J trimming: 3 bases; junction bases outside the gene matches: 5. CDR3 size: 12 residues. This receptor was taken from a human donor in good health. Some libraries in this study had Jurkat cell RNA spiked in. Sequenced: naive CD8+ T cells from blood, with Jurkat cell RNA spiked in. This sample's subset: FACS-sorted CD8+CD4-CCR7+CD45RA+ naive T cells. This chain uses TRBV20-1 with TRBJ2-7; 7 bases map to TRBD1. The CDR3 protein is CSARGQVYEQYF. CDR3 DNA sequence: TGCAGTGCGCGAGGACAGGTCTACGAGCAGTACTTC.